This TCR beta chain derives from a study of blood T cell repertoires in COVID-19. This CDR3 is built from 12 residues. V gave up 6 bases and J gave up 4 bases, with 8 bases separating them. The germline CDR1 and CDR2 sequences are LNHDA and SQIVND (reference sequence). Assay used: immunoSEQ multiplex PCR; TCRdb lists only in-frame clones, some missing. The sample carries 300,000 to 350,000 clones, 70% to 90% recorded once. Clinical history reported by participants formed the basis on which cohorts were assigned. Two negative PCRs, clearance, or symptom resolution had been documented for recovered Cohort 3 donors.

This chain connects TRBV19 to TRBJ2-3; perhaps TRBD1 as D (6 bases). The sequence came from a man younger than 45 who had recovered from COVID-19. The sequenced material came from PBMCs or T cells enriched from blood (not recorded which). DNA of the CDR3: TGTGCCAGTAGGGGGGCAGCAGATACGCAGTATTTT. This translates into CASRGAADTQYF.